The entry below gives a single T cell receptor beta chain sequence along with its context. PCR employed 60 Vbeta and 13 Jbeta primers. Sequencing was performed with immunoSEQ multiplex PCR; in TCRdb, only in-frame clones are kept and a portion is missing. The profile shows approximately 160,000 clones, around 80% of them singletons. The data were taken from a study of cytomegalovirus exposure and HLA in healthy donors. The germline gives CDR1 SGHRS, CDR2 YFSETQ. This CDR3 is 13 amino acids long. V was cut by 5 bases and J by 0 bases, with 7 bases left in between. The receptor comes from a man in his thirties or forties in good health and CMV-seropositive. V usage is TRBV5-1 and J usage is TRBJ2-3; maybe TRBD2 (5 bases). Input material: PBMCs. CDR3 DNA: TGCGCCAGCAGACGGGGTAGCACAGATACGCAGTATTTT. This codes for CASRRGSTDTQYF.